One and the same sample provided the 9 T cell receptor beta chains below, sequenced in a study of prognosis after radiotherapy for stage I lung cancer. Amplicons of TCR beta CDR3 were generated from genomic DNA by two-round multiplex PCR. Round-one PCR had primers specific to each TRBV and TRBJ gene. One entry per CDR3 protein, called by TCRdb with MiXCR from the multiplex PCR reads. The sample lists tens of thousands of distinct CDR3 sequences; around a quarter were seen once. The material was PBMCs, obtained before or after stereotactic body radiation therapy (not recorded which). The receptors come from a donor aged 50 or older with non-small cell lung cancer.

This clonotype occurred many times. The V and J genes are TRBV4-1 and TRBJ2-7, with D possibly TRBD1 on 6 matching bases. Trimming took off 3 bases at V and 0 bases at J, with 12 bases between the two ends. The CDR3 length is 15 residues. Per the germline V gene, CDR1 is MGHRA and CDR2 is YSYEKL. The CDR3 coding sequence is TGCGCCAGCAGCCAGACCACAGGGTCCTCCTACGAGCAGTACTTC. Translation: CASSQTTGSSYEQYF.

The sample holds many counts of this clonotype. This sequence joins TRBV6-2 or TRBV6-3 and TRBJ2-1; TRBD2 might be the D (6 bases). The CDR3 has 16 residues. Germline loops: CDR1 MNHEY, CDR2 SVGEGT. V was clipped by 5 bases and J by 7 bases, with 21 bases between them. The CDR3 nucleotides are TGTGCCAGCAGTCTCTTAATAGGGGCGGGAAGGAATGAGCAGTTCTTC. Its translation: CASSLLIGAGRNEQFF.

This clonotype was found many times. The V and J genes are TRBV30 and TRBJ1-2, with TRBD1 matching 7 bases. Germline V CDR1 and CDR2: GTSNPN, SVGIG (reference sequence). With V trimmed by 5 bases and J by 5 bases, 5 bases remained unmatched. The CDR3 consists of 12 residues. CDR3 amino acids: CAWWTGSYGYTF. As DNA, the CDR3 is TGTGCCTGGTGGACAGGATCATATGGCTACACCTTC.

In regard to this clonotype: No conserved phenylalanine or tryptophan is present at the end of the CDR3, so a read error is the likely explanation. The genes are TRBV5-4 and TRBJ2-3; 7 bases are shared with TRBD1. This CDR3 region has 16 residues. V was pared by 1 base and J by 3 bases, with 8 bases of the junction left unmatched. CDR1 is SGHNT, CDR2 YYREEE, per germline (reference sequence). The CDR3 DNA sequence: TGTGCCAGCAGCTTGCGTACGACAGGGAGTACAGATACGCAGTATATT. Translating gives CASSLRTTGSTDTQYI.

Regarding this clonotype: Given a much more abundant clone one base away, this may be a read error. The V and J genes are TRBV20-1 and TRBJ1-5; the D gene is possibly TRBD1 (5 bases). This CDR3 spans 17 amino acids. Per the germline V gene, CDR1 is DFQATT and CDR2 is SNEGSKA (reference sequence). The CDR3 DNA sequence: TGCAGTGCTGGAGATGATGGTAGGGGTCCACACCTTCAGCCCCAGCATTTT. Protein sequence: CSAGDDGRGPHLQPQHF.

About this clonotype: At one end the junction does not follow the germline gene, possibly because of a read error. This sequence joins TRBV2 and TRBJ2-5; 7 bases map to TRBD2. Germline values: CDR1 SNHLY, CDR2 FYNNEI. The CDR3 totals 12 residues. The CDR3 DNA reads TGTGCCAGCAGCGCCCGGGGGGAGACCAAGTACTTC. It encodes CASSARGETKYF.

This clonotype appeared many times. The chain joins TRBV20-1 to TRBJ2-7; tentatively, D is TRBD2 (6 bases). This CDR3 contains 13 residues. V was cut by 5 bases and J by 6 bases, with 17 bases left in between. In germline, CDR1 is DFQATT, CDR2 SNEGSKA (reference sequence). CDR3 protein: CSACPGAGLEQYF. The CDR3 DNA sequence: TGCAGTGCTTGCCCGGGCGCGGGGCTCGAGCAGTACTTC.

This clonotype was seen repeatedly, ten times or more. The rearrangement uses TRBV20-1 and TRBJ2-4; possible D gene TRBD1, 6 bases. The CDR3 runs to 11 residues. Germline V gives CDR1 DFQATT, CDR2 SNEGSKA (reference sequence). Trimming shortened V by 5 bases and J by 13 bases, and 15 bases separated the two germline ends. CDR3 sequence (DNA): TGCAGTGCTGGACCCGGGACATACCAGTACTTC. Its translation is CSAGPGTYQYF.

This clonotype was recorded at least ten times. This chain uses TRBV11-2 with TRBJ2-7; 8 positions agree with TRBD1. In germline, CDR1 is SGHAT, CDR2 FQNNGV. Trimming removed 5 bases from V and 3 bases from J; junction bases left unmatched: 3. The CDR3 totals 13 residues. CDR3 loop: CASSLTGGYEQYF. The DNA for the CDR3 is TGTGCCAGCAGCCTTACAGGGGGCTACGAGCAGTACTTC.